Below are 9 T cell receptor beta chains sequenced from a single sample in a study of blood T cell repertoires in COVID-19. Assay: immunoSEQ multiplex PCR; the TCRdb copy retains only in-frame clones and omits some. Here the sample spans around 300,000 clones, 80% to 90% being singletons. Sequencing input: PBMCs or T cells enriched from blood (not recorded which). The receptors were sampled from a man under 40 who had recovered from COVID-19.

The chain recombines TRBV27 with TRBJ2-2; 7 bases line up with TRBD2. This CDR3 contains 15 residues. From germline, CDR1 is MNHEY and CDR2 SMNVEV (reference sequence). With V trimmed by 5 bases and J by 5 bases, 8 bases remained unmatched. This CDR3 is CASSTTSEGTGELFF. The CDR3 region has the DNA TGTGCCAGCAGTACCACTAGCGAAGGAACCGGGGAGCTGTTTTTT.

This chain joins TRBV2 and TRBJ1-6; D is unresolved. Germline values: CDR1 SNHLY, CDR2 FYNNEI. This CDR3 has 11 amino acids. V was trimmed by 5 bases and J by 9 bases, leaving 5 bases between them. CDR3 in amino acids: CASSPGSPLHF. CDR3 nucleotides: TGTGCCAGCAGTCCCGGTTCACCCCTCCACTTT.

V is TRBV5-1 and J is TRBJ2-3, with D possibly TRBD1 on 5 matching bases. In germline, CDR1 is SGHRS, CDR2 YFSETQ. This CDR3 has 14 residues. Trimming stripped 0 bases from V and 5 bases from J, with 10 bases between. Here the CDR3 reads CASSLGNQGDTQYF. The DNA of the CDR3 is TGCGCCAGCAGCTTGGGGAATCAGGGAGATACGCAGTATTTT.

The J gene is TRBJ1-3, the V gene TRBV11-1; D remains ambiguous. The germline CDR1 and CDR2 sequences are SGHAT and FQDESV (reference sequence). The CDR3 has 15 amino acids. Trimming removed 4 bases from V and 3 bases from J, with 13 bases in between. As DNA, the CDR3 is TGTGCCAGCAGCTCAACTCGAGGCGGTGGAAACACCATATATTTT. It is translated as CASSSTRGGGNTIYF.

The V call is TRBV30, the J call TRBJ2-5; 10 nucleotides match TRBD2. V lost 1 base to trimming and J lost 4 bases; unmatched junction nucleotides: 15. In germline, CDR1 is GTSNPN, CDR2 SVGIG (reference sequence). The CDR3 consists of 18 residues. The CDR3 DNA reads TGTGCCTGGAGTGATGGGAAACATGGACTAGCGGAGGGAGAGACCCAGTACTTC. It translates to CAWSDGKHGLAEGETQYF.

V usage is TRBV28 and J usage is TRBJ1-2; TRBD1 might be the D (6 bases). V lost 1 base to trimming and J lost 4 bases, with 10 bases between them. CDR1 and CDR2 from the germline V gene are MDHEN and SYDVKM. The CDR3 contains 14 residues. DNA of the CDR3: TGTGCCAGCAGTTTATTGGACAGCGGCTATGGCTACACCTTC. Translation: CASSLLDSGYGYTF.

Regarding this clone: Other nucleotide sequences from this sample produce the same CDR3. The chain recombines TRBV9 with TRBJ1-5; TRBD1 matches at 7 bases. Germline-derived CDR1 and CDR2 are SGDLS and YYNGEE. This CDR3 has 14 residues. V shed 0 bases and J 4 bases; nucleotides not matched to a gene: 1. The chain's CDR3 is CASSVGTGNQPQHF. The CDR3 coding sequence is TGTGCCAGCAGCGTAGGGACAGGTAATCAGCCCCAGCATTTT.

The V and J genes are TRBV6-5 and TRBJ2-1; 8 nucleotides match TRBD1. This CDR3 is 14 amino acids long. Germline CDR1 reads MNHEY; CDR2 reads SVGAGI. V shed 6 bases, J shed 7 bases, and the junction held 8 bases outside the gene matches. In DNA, the CDR3 is TGTGCCAGCAGGCAGGGGGCTATTTCGAATGAGCAGTTCTTC. Translating gives CASRQGAISNEQFF.

DNA for the CDR3: TGTGCCAGCAGTCCCTCAGGCGCAACTAATGAAAAACTGTTTTTT. It codes for CASSPSGATNEKLFF. The chain recombines TRBV28 with TRBJ1-4; D gene uncertain. The germline V and J ends were trimmed by 5 bases and 0 bases, with 10 bases remaining between them. The CDR3 sequence is 15 residues long. Per germline, CDR1 MDHEN and CDR2 SYDVKM.